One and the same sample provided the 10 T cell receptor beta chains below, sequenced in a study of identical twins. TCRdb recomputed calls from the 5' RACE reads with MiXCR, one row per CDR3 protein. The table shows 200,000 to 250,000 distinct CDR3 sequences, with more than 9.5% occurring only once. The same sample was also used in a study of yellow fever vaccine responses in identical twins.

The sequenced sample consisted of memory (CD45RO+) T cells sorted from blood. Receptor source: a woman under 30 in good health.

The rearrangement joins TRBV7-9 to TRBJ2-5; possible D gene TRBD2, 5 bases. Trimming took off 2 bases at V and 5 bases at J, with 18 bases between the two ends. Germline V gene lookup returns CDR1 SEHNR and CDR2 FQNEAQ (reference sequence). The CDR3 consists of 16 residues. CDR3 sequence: CASSLMRPSSGETQYF. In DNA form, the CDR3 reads TGTGCCAGCAGCTTAATGAGGCCCTCCTCGGGGGAGACCCAGTACTTC.

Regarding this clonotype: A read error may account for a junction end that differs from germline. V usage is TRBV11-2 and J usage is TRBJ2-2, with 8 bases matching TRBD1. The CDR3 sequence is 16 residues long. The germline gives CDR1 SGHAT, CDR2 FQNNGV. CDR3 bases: TGTGCCACCAGCTGGAGGACAGGGAGCGCCACTGGGGAGCTGTTTTTT. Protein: CATSWRTGSATGELFF.

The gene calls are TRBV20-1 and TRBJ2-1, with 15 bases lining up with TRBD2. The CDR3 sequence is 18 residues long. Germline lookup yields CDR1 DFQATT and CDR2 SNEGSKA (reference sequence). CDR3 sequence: CSATGLAGGTSSYNEQFF. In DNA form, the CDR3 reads TGCAGCGCAACGGGACTAGCGGGAGGTACTAGCTCCTACAATGAGCAGTTCTTC.

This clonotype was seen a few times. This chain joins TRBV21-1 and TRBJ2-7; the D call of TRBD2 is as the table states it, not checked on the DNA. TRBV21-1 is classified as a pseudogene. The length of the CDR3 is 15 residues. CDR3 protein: CASSKVDSGRAEQYF. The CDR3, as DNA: TGTGCCAGCAGCAAAGTGGACAGCGGGAGGGCCGAGCAGTACTTC.

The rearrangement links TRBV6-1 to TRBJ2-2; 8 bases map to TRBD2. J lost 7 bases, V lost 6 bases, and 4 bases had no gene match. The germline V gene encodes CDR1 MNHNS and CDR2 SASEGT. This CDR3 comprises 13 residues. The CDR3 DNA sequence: TGTGCCAGCAGGTCGGGGGGGGTCGGGGAGCTGTTTTTT. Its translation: CASRSGGVGELFF.

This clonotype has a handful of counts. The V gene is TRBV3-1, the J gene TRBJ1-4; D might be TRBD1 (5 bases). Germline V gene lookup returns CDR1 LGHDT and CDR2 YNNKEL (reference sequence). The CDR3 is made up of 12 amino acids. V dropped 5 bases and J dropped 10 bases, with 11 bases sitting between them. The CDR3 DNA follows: TGTGCCAGCAGCTCAAGGGGAGGAAAACTGTTTTTT. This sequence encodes CASSSRGGKLFF.

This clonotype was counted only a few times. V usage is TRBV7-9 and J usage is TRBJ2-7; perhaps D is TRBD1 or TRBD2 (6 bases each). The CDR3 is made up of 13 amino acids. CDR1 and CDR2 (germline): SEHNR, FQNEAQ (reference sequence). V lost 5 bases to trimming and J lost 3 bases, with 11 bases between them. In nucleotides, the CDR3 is TGTGCCAGCAGCCGGGGGCTAGGCTACGAGCAGTACTTC. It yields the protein CASSRGLGYEQYF.

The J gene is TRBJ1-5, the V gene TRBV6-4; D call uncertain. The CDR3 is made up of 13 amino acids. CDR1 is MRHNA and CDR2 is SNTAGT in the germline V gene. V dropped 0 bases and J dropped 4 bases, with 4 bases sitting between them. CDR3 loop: CASSDSVNQPQHF. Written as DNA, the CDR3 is TGTGCCAGCAGTGACTCCGTGAATCAGCCCCAGCATTTT.

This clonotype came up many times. CDR3 nucleotides: TGTGCCAGCAGTTCCGGGACAGGGGCCCACGAGCAGTACTTC. This translates into CASSSGTGAHEQYF. The V and J genes are TRBV6-5 and TRBJ2-7; 10 nucleotides line up with TRBD1. CDR1 and CDR2 (germline): MNHEY, SVGAGI. The CDR3 has 14 residues. Unmatched junction bases numbered 5, after V lost 4 bases and J lost 5 bases.

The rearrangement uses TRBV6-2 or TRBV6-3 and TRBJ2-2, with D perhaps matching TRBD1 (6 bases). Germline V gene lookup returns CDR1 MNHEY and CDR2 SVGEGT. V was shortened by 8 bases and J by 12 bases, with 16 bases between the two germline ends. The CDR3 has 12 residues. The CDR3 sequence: CASSGDRSKLFF. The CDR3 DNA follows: TGTGCCAGCTCAGGGGACCGATCGAAGCTGTTTTTT.